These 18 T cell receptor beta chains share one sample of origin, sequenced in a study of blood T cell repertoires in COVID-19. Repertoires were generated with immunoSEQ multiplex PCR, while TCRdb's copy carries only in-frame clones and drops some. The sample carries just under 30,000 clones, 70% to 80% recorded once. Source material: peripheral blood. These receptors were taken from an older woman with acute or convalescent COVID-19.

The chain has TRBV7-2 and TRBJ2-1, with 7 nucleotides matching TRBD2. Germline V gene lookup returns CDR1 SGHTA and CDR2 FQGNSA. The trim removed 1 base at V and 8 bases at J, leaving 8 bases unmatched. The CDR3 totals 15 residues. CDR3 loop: CASSLVGGLGDEQFF. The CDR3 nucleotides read TGTGCCAGCAGCTTAGTAGGAGGACTAGGGGATGAGCAGTTCTTC.

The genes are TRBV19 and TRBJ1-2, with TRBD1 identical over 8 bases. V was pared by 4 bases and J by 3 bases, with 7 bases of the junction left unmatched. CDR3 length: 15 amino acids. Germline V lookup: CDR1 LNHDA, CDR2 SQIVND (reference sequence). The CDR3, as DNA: TGTGCCAGTAGTAGCGGGACAGGAGGAGACTATGGCTACACCTTC. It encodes CASSSGTGGDYGYTF.

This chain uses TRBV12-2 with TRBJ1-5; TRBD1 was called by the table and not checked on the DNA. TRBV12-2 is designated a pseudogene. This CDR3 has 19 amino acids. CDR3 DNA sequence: TGTGCAAGTCGCCATACCGGGACACAAATCTTGAGGAGCAATCAGCCCCAGCATTTT. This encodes CASRHTGTQILRSNQPQHF.

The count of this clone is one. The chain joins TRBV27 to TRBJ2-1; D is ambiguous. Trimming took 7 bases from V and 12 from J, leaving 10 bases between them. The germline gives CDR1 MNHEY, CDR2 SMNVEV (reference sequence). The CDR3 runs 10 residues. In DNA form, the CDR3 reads TGTGCCAGCACCCTAGTGTGGCAGTTCTTC. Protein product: CASTLVWQFF.

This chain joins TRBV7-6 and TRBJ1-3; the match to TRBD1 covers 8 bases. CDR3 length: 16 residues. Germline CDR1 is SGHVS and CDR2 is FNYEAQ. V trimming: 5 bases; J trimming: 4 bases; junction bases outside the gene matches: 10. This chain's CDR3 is CASSPTQGARGNTIYF. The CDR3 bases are TGTGCCAGCAGCCCGACTCAGGGGGCTCGGGGAAACACCATATATTTT.

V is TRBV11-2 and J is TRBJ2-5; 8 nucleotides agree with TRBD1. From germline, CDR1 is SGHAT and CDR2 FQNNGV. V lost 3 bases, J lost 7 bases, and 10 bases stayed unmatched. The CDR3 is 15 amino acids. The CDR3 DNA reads TGTGCCAGCAGCTTCAGGGGGCCTACTGCAGGGACCCAGTACTTC. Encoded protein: CASSFRGPTAGTQYF.

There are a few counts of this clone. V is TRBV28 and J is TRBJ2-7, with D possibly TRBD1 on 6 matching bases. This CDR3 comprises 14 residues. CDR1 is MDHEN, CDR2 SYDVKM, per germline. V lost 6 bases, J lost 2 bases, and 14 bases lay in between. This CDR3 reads CASSRGTGTYEQYF. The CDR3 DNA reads TGTGCCAGCAGCCGGGGAACAGGGACCTACGAGCAGTACTTC.

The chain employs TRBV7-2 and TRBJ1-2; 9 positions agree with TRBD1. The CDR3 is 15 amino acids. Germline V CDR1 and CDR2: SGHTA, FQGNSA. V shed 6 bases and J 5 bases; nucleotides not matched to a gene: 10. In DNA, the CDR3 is TGTGCCAGCAGTCGGGACAGGGCTGGGTTTTATGGCTACACCTTC. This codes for CASSRDRAGFYGYTF.

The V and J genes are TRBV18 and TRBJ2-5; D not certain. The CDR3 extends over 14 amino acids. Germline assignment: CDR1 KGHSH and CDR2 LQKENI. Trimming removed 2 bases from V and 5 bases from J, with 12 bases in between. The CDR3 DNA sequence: TGTGCCAGCTCACCAAGGCAGGATGGGGAGACCCAGTACTTC. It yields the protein CASSPRQDGETQYF.

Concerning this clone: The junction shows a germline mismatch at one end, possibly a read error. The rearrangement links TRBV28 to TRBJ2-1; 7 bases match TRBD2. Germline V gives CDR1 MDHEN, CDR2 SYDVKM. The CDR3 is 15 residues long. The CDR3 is CASSLLGGVYDEQFF. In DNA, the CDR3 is TGTGCCAGCAGTTTATTGGGAGGGGTCTACGATGAGCAGTTCTTC.

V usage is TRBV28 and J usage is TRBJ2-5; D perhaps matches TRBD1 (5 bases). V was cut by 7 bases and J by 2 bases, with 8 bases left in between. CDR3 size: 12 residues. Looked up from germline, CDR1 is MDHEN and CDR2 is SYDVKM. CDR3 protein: CASNQGQETQYF. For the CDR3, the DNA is TGTGCCAGCAATCAGGGACAAGAGACCCAGTACTTC.

The CDR3 DNA sequence: TGTGCCAGCAGCTTGGTTGGGGGCCGGATGAACACTGAAGCTTTCTTT. Its translation is CASSLVGGRMNTEAFF. This chain connects TRBV5-6 to TRBJ1-1, with a possible D match to TRBD1 (6 bases). The V end was cut by 0 bases, the J end by 0 bases, with 12 bases between. The CDR3 is 16 amino acids. The germline V gene encodes CDR1 SGHDT and CDR2 YYEEEE.

The CDR3 region is CAWAMGGLNTEAFF. CDR3 nucleotide sequence: TGTGCCTGGGCCATGGGGGGGTTGAACACTGAAGCTTTCTTT. J is TRBJ1-1 and V is TRBV30; possibly TRBD1 for D (5 bases). The germline V gene encodes CDR1 GTSNPN and CDR2 SVGIG (reference sequence). CDR3 length: 14 amino acids. Trimming left V 5 bases short and J 0 bases short, with 13 bases between.

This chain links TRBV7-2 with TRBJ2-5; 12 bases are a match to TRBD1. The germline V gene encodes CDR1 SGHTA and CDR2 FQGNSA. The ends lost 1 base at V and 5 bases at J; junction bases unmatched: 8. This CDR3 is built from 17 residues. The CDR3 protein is CASSLGGTGGAAETQYF. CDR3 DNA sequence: TGTGCCAGCAGCTTAGGGGGGACAGGGGGCGCGGCTGAGACCCAGTACTTC.

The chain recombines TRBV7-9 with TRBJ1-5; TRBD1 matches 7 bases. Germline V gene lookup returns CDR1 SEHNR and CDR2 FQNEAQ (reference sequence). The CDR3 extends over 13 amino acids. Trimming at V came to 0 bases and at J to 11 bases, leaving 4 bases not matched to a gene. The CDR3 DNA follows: TGTGCCAGCAGCTTAGCGCCTGGGACAGCCCAGCATTTT. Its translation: CASSLAPGTAQHF.

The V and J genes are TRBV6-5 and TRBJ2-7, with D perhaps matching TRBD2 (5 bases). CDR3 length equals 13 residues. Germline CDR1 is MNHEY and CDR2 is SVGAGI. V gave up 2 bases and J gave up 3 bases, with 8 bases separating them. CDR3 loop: CASSYGSDYEQYF. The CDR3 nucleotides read TGTGCCAGCAGTTACGGTAGCGACTACGAGCAGTACTTC.

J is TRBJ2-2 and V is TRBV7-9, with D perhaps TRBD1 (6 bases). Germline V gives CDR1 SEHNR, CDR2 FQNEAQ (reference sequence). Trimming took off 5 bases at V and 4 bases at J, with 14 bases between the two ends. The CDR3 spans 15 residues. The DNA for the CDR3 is TGTGCCAGCAGCAAAACAGGGTATAGCACCGGGGAGCTGTTTTTT. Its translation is CASSKTGYSTGELFF.

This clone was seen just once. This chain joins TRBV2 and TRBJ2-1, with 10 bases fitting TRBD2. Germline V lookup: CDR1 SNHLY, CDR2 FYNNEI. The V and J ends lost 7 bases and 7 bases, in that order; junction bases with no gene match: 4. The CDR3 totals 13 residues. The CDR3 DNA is TGTGCCAGCACCCAGCGGGAGGGGAATGAGCAGTTCTTC. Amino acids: CASTQREGNEQFF.